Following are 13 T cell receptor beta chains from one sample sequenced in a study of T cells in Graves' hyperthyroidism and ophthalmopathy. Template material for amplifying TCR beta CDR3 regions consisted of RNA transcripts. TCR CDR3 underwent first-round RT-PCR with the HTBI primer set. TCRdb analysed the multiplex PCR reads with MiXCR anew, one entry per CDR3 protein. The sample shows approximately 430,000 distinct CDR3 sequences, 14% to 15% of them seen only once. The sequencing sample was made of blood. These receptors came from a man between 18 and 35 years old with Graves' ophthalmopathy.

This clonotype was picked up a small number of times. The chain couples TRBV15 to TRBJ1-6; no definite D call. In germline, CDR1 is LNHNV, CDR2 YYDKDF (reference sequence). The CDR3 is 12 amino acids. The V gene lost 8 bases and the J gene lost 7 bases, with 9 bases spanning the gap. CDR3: CATQRPNSPLHF. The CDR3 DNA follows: TGTGCCACCCAACGCCCCAATTCACCCCTCCACTTT. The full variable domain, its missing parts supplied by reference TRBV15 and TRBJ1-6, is DAMVIQNPRYQVTQFGKPVTLSCSQTLNHNVMYWYQQKSSQAPKLLFHYYDKDFNNEADTPDNFQSRRPNTSFCFLDIRSPGLGDTAMYLCATQRPNSPLHFGNGTRLTVT.

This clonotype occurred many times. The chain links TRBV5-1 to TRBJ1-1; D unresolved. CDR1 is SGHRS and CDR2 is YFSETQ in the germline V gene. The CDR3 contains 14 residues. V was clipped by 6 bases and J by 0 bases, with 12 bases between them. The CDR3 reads CASTPWQMNTEAFF. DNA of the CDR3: TGCGCCAGCACCCCGTGGCAGATGAACACTGAAGCTTTCTTT.

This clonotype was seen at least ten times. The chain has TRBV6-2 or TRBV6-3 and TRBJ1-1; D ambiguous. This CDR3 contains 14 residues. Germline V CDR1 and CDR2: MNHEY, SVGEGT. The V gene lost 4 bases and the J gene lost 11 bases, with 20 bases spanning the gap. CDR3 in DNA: TGTGCCAGCAGTTCTAGGAGCGCCCAGGCGGACGCTTTCTTT. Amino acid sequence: CASSSRSAQADAFF.

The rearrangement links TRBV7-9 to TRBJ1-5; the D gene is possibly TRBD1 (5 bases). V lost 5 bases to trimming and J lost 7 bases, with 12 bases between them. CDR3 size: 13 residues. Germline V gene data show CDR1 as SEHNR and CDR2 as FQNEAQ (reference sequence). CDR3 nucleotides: TGTGCCAGCAGCCGTCAGGGTTTGCAGCCCCAGCATTTT. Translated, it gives CASSRQGLQPQHF.

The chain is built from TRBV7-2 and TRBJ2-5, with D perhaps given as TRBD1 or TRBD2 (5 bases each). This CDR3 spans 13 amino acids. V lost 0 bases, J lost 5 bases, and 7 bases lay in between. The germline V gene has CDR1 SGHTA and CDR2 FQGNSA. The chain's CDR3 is CASSLAGVETQYF. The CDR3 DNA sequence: TGTGCCAGCAGCTTAGCGGGGGTGGAGACCCAGTACTTC.

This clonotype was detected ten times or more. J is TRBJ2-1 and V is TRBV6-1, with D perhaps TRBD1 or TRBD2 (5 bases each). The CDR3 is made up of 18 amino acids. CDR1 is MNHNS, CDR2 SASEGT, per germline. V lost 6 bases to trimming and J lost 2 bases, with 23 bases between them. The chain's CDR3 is CASRTTDSGGGTYNEQFF. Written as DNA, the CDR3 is TGTGCCAGCAGAACTACCGACAGTGGGGGTGGAACCTACAATGAGCAGTTCTTC.

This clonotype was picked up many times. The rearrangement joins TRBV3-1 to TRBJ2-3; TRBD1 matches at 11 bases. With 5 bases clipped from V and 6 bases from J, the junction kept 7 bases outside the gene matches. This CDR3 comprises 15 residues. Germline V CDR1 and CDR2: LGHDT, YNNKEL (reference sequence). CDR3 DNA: TGTGCCAGCAGCACCCCGGGACAGGGGGGCGATACGCAGTATTTT. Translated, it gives CASSTPGQGGDTQYF.

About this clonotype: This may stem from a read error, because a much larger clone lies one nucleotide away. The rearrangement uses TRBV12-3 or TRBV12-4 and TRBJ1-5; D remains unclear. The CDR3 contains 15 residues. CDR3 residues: CASSFSGASNQPLHF. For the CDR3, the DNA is TGTGCCAGCAGTTTCTCAGGAGCCAGCAATCAGCCCCTGCATTTT.

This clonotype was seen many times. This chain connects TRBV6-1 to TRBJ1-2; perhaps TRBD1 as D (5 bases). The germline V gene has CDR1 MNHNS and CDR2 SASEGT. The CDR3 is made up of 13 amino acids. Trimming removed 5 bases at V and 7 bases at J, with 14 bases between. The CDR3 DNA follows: TGTGCCAGCAGTACGACAGTAGCTGTTGGCTACACCTTC. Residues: CASSTTVAVGYTF.

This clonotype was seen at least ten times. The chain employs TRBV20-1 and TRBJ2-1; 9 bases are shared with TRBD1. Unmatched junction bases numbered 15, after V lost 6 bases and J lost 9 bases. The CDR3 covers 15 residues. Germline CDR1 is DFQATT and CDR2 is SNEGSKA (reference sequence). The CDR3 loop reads CSASRGTGNFGEQFF. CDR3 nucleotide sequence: TGCAGTGCATCCCGTGGGACAGGGAATTTTGGTGAGCAGTTCTTC.

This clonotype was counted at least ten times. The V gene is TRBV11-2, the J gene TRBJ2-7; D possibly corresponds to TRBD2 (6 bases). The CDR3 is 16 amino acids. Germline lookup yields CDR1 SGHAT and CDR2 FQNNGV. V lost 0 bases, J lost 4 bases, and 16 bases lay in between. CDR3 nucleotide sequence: TGTGCCAGCAGCTTAGATATGGCTCGGCTAGCGTACGAGCAGTACTTC. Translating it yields CASSLDMARLAYEQYF.

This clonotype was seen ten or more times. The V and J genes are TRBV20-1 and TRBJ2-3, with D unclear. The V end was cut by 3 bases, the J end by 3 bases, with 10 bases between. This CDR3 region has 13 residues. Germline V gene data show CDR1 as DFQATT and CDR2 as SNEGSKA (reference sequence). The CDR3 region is CSARDRRTDTQYF. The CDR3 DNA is TGCAGTGCTAGGGACCGTAGGACAGATACGCAGTATTTT.

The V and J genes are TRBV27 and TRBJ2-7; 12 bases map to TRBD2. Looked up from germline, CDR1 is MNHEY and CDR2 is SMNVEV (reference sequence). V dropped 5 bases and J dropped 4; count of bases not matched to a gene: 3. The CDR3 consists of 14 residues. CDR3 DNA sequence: TGTGCCAGCAGTAGACTAGCGGGAGTTTACGAGCAGTACTTC. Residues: CASSRLAGVYEQYF.